This TCR beta chain was profiled in a study of CD8+ T cells in alopecia areata. Whole-study results and caveats: The study found higher clonality in lesional than normal scalp, especially in alopecia totalis/universalis.

RNA extraction and reverse transcription yielded cDNA as sequencing template. This table comes from immunoSEQ multiplex PCR, and its TCRdb copy is limited to in-frame clones, with some not included. Of about 150,000 clones listed, 40% to 65% were seen once; the top ten hold approximately 19%. The germline V gene has CDR1 SGHVS and CDR2 FQNEAQ. The CDR3 has 15 amino acids. The ends were cut back, 0 bases at V and 2 bases at J, with 11 bases in the middle. As for this clone: Antigen specificity is unknown.

The V and J genes are TRBV7-8 and TRBJ2-7; no clear D gene. The clonotype originates from a human donor with alopecia areata. This specimen consisted of CD8+ T cells sorted from blood, obtained at week 0. CDR3 residues: CASSLASRSTYEQYF. Written as DNA, the CDR3 is TGTGCCAGCAGCTTAGCTTCCAGATCTACCTACGAGCAGTACTTC.